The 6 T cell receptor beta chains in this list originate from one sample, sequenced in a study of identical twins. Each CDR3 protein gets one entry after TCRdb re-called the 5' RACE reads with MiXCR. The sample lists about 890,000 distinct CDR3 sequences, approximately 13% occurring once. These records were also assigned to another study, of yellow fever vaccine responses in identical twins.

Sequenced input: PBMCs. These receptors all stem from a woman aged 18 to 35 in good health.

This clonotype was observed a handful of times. CDR3 protein: CASSQVLAAPNEQFF. The CDR3 DNA sequence: TGCGCCAGCAGCCAGGTACTAGCGGCACCCAATGAGCAGTTCTTC. The rearrangement links TRBV4-1 to TRBJ2-1, with TRBD2 identical over 8 bases. J gave up 6 bases and V 3 bases, and 7 bases lay outside the gene matches. This CDR3 region has 15 residues. Germline CDR1 and CDR2: MGHRA and YSYEKL.

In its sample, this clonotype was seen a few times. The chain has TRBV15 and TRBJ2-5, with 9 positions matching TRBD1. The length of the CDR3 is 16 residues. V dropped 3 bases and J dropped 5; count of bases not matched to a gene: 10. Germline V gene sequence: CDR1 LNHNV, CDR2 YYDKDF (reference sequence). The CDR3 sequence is CATSSLGTGKGETQYF. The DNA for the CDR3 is TGTGCCACCAGCAGCTTAGGGACAGGGAAGGGGGAGACCCAGTACTTC. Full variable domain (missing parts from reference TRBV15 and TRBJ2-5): DAMVIQNPRYQVTQFGKPVTLSCSQTLNHNVMYWYQQKSSQAPKLLFHYYDKDFNNEADTPDNFQSRRPNTSFCFLDIRSPGLGDTAMYLCATSSLGTGKGETQYFGPGTRLLVL.

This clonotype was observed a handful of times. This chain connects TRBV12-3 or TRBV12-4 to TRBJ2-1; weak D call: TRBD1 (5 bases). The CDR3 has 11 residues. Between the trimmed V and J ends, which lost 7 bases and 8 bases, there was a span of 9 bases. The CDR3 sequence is CASKDSYEQFF. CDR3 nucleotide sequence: TGTGCCAGCAAAGACAGCTATGAGCAGTTCTTC.

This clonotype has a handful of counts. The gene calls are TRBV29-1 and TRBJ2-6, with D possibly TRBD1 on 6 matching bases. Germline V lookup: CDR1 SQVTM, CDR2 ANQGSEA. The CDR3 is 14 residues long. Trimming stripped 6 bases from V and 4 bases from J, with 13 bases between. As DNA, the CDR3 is TGCAGCGTCTATGGACAGCCAGGGGCCAACGTCCTGACTTTC. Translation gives CSVYGQPGANVLTF.

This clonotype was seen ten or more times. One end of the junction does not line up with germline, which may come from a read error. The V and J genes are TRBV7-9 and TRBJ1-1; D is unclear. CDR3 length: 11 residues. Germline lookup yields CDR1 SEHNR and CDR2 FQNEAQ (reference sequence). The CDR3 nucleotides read TGCGCCAGCAGCTCGGACACTGAAGCTTTCTTT. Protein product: CASSSDTEAFF.

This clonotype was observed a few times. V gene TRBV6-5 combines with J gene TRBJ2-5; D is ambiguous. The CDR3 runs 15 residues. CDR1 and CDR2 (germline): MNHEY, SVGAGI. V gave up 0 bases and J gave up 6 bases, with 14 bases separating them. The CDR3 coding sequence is TGTGCCAGCAGTTACTCGAGAGAGTCCCTCCAGACCCAGTACTTC. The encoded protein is CASSYSRESLQTQYF.